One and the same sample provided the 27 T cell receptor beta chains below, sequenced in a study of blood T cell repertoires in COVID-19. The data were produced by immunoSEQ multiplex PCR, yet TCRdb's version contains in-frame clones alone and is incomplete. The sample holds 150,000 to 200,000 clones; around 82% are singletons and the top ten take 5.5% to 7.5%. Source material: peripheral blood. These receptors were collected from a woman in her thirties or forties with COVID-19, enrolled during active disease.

The CDR3 DNA is TGTGCCAGCAGGGAAAACAGGGTAACCTACGAGCAGTACTTC. Its translation: CASRENRVTYEQYF. This chain links TRBV2 with TRBJ2-7, with D possibly matching TRBD1 (6 bases). CDR1 SNHLY and CDR2 FYNNEI come from the germline V gene. Trimming removed 6 bases at V and 2 bases at J, with 14 bases between. The CDR3 has 14 residues.

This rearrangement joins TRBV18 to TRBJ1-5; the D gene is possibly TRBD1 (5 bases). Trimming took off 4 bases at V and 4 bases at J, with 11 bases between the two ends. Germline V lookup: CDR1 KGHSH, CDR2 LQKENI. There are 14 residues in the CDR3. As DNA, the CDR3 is TGTGCCAGCTCACACTACAGGAGTAATCAGCCCCAGCATTTT. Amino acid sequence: CASSHYRSNQPQHF.

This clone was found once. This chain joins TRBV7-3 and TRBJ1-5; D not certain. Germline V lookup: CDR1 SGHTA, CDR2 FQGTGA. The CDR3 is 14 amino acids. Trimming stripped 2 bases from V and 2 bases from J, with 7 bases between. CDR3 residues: CASSLGGGNQPQHF. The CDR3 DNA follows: TGTGCCAGCAGCTTAGGTGGAGGCAATCAGCCCCAGCATTTT.

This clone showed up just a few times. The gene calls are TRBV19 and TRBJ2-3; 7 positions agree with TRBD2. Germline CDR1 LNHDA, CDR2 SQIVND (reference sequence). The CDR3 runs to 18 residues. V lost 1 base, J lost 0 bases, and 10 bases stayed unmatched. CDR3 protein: CASSIAPRDSGSTDTQYF. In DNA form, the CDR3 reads TGTGCCAGTAGTATAGCCCCCCGAGATAGCGGGAGCACAGATACGCAGTATTTT. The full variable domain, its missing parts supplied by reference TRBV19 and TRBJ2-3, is DGGITQSPKYLFRKEGQNVTLSCEQNLNHDAMYWYRQDPGQGLRLIYYSQIVNDFQKGDIAEGYSVSREKKESFPLTVTSAQKNPTAFYLCASSIAPRDSGSTDTQYFGPGTRLTVL.

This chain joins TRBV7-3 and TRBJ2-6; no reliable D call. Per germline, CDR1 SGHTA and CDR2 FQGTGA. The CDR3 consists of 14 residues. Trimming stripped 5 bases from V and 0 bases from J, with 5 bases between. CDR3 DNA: TGTGCCAGCAGCCAGGCCTCTGGGGCCAACGTCCTGACTTTC. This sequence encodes CASSQASGANVLTF.

DNA for the CDR3: TGTGCCAGCAGTCCCAAGGGACGCGACAGGGTGAACACCGGGGAGCTGTTTTTT. Translated: CASSPKGRDRVNTGELFF. The chain couples TRBV6-4 to TRBJ2-2, with TRBD1 identical over 7 bases. This CDR3 has 18 residues. Trimming took 5 bases from V and 1 from J; bases not matched to a gene: 13. Germline V CDR1 and CDR2: MRHNA, SNTAGT.

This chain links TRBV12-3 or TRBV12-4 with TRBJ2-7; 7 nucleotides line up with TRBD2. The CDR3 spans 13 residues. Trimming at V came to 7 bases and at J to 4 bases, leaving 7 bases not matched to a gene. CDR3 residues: CASMAGETYEQYF. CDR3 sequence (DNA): TGTGCCAGCATGGCGGGAGAAACGTACGAGCAGTACTTC.

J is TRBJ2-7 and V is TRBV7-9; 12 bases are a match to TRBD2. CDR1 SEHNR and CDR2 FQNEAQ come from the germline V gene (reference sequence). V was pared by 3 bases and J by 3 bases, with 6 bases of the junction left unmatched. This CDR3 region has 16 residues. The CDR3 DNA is TGTGCCAGCAGCTTGGGACTAGCGGGCGCTAACTACGAGCAGTACTTC. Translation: CASSLGLAGANYEQYF.

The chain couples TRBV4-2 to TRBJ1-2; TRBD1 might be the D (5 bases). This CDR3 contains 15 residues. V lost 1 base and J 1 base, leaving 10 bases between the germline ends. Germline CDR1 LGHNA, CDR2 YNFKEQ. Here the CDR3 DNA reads TGTGCCAGCAGCCAAGTCGGGGGAGGTAACTATGGCTACACCTTC. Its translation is CASSQVGGGNYGYTF.

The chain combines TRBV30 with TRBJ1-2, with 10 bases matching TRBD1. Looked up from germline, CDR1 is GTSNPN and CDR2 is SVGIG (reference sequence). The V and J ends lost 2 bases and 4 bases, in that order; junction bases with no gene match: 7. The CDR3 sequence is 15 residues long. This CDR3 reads CAWSLGTGDGYGYTF. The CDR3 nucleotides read TGTGCCTGGAGTCTTGGGACAGGGGATGGCTATGGCTACACCTTC.

CDR3 bases: TGTGCCAGCAGTGACTACAGGGGGGTAGCCGATACGCAGTATTTT. Translating it yields CASSDYRGVADTQYF. This chain uses TRBV25-1 with TRBJ2-3; 8 bases agree with TRBD1. This CDR3 region has 15 residues. With V trimmed by 3 bases and J by 6 bases, 8 bases remained unmatched. CDR1 and CDR2 from the germline V gene are MGHDK and SYGVNS.

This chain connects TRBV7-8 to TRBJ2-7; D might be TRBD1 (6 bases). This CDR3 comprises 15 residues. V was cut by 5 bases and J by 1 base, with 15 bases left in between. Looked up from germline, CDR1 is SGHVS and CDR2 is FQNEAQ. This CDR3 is CASSPQDRLSYEQYF. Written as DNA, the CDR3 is TGTGCCAGCAGCCCCCAAGACAGGTTATCCTACGAGCAGTACTTC.

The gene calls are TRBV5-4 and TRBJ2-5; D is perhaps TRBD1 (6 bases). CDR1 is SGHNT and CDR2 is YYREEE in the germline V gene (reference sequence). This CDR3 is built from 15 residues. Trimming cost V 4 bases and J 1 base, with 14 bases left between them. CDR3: CASSRKRQAQETQYF. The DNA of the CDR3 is TGTGCCAGCAGCAGAAAACGACAGGCCCAAGAGACCCAGTACTTC. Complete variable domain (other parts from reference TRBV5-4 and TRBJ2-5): ETGVTQSPTHLIKTRGQQVTLRCSSQSGHNTVSWYQQALGQGPQFIFQYYREEENGRGNFPPRFSGLQFPNYSSELNVNALELDDSALYLCASSRKRQAQETQYFGPGTRLLVL.

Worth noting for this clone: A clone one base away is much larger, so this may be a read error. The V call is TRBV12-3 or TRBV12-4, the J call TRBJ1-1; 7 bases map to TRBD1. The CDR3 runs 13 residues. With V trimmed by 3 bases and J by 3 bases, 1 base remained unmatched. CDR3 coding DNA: TGTGCCAGCAGTTTCACAGGGGACACTGAAGCTTTCTTT. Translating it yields CASSFTGDTEAFF.

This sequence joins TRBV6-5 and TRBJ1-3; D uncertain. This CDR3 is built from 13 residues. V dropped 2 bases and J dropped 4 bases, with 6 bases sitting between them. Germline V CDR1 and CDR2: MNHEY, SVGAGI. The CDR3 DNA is TGTGCCAGCAGTTACGAGGGCGGAAACACCATATATTTT. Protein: CASSYEGGNTIYF.

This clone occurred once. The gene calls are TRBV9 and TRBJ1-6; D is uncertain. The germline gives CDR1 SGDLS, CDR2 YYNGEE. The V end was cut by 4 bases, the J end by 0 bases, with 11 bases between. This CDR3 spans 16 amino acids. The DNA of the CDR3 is TGTGCCAGCAGCCGGGAGCCCAGCTCCTATAATTCACCCCTCCACTTT. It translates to CASSREPSSYNSPLHF.

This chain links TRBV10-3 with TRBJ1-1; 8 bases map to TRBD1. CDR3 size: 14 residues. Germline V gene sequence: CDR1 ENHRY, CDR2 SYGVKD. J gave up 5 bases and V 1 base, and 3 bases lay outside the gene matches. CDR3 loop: CAISEWTGRTEAFF. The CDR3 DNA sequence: TGTGCCATCAGTGAGTGGACAGGGAGGACTGAAGCTTTCTTT.

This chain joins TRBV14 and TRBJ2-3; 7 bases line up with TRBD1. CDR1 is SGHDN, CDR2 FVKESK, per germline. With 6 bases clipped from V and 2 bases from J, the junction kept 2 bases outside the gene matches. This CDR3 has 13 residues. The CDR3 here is CASRGQLTDTQYF. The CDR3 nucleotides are TGTGCCAGCAGGGGACAGCTCACAGATACGCAGTATTTT.

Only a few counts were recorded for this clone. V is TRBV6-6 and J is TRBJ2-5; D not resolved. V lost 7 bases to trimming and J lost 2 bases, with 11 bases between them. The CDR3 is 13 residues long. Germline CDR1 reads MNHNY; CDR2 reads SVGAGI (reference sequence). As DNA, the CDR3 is TGTGCCAGCACCTCACTATCACAAGAGACCCAGTACTTC. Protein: CASTSLSQETQYF.

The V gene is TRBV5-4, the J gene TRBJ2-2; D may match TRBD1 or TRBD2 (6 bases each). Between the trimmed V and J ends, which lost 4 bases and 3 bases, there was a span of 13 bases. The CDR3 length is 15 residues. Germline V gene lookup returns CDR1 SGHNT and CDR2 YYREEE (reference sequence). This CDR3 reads CASSLGGYDTGELFF. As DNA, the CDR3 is TGTGCCAGCAGCCTGGGGGGCTACGACACCGGGGAGCTGTTTTTT. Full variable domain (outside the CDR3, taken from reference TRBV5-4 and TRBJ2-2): ETGVTQSPTHLIKTRGQQVTLRCSSQSGHNTVSWYQQALGQGPQFIFQYYREEENGRGNFPPRFSGLQFPNYSSELNVNALELDDSALYLCASSLGGYDTGELFFGEGSRLTVL.

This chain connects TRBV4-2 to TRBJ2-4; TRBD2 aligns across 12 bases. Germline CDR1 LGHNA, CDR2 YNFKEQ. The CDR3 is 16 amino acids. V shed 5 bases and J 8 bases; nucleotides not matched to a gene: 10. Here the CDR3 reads CASSSRLAGEGDIQYF. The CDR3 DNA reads TGTGCCAGCAGCTCCAGACTAGCGGGGGAAGGAGACATTCAGTACTTC.

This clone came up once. The CDR3 DNA follows: TGTGCCAGCAGTTCGACAGGTCCAATCTATGGCTACACCTTC. Its translation: CASSSTGPIYGYTF. V and J are TRBV28 and TRBJ1-2, with a weak D call TRBD1 (6 bases). CDR3 length equals 14 residues. V lost 4 bases to trimming and J lost 4 bases, with 13 bases between them. Looked up from germline, CDR1 is MDHEN and CDR2 is SYDVKM.

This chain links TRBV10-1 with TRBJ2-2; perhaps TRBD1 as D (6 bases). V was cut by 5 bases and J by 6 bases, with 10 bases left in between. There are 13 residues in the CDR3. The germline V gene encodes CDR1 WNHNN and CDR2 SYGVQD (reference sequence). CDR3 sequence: CASSPGAPGELFF. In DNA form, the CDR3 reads TGCGCCAGCAGTCCAGGGGCCCCCGGGGAGCTGTTTTTT.

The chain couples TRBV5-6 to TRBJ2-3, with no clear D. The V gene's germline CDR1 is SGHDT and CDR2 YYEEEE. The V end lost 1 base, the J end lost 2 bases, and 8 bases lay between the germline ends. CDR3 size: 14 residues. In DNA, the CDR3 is TGTGCCAGCAGCTTGACCAGAATCACAGATACGCAGTATTTT. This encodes CASSLTRITDTQYF.

CDR3 DNA: TGTGCCAGCAGCCCCTTCGGGAGGGTCTACACCTTC. Translating gives CASSPFGRVYTF. V is TRBV25-1 and J is TRBJ1-2; D remains ambiguous. Germline V lookup: CDR1 MGHDK, CDR2 SYGVNS. The CDR3 extends over 12 amino acids. V lost 6 bases and J 10 bases, leaving 15 bases between the germline ends.

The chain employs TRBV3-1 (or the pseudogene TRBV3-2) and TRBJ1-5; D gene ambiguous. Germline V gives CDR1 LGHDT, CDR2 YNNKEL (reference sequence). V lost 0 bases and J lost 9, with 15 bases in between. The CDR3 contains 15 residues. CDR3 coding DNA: TGTGCCAGCAGCCAAGATCCTAGTTGGGAGACGCCCCAGCATTTT. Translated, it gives CASSQDPSWETPQHF.

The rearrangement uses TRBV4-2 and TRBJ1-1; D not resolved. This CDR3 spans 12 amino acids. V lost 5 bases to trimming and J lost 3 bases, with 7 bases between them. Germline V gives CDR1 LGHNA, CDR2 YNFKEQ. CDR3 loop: CASSVRDTEAFF. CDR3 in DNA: TGTGCCAGCAGCGTACGGGACACTGAAGCTTTCTTT.